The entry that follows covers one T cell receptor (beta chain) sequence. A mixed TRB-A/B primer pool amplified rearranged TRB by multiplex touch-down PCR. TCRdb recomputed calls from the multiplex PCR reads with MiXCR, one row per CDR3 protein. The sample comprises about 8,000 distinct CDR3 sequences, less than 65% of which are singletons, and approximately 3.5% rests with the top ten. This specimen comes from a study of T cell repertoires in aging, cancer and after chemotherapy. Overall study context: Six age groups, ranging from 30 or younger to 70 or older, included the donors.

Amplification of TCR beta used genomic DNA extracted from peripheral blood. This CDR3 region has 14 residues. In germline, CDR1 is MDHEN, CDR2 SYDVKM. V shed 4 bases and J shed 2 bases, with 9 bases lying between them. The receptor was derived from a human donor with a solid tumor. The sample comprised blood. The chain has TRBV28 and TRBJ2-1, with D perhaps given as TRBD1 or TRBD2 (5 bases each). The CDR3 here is CASSSTGPYNEQFF. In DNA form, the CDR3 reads TGTGCCAGCAGTTCAACGGGACCCTACAATGAGCAGTTCTTC.